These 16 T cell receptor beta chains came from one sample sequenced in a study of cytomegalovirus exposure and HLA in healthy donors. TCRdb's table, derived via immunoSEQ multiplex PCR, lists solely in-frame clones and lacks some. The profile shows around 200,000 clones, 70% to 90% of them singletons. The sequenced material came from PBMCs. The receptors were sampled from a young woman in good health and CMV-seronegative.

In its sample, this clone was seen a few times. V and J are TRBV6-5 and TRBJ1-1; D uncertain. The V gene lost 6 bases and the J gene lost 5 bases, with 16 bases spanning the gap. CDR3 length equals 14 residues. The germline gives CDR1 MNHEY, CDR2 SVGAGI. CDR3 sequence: CASSETAGGTEAFF. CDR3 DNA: TGTGCCAGCAGCGAGACGGCGGGAGGGACTGAAGCTTTCTTT.

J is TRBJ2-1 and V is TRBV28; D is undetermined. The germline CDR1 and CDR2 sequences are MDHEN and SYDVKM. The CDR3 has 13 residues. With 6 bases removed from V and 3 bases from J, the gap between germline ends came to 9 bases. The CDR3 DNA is TGTGCCAGCAGCGGAGCGTACTACAATGAGCAGTTCTTC. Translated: CASSGAYYNEQFF.

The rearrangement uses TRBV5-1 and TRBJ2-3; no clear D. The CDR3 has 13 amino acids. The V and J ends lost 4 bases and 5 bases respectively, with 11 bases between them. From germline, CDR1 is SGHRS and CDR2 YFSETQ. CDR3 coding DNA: TGCGCCAGCAGCATCTCTACCGGAGATACGCAGTATTTT. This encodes CASSISTGDTQYF.

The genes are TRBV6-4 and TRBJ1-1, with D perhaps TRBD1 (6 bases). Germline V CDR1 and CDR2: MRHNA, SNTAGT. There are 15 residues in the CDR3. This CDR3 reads CAALVRGRSNTEAFF. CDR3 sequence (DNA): TGTGCTGCCCTGGTCAGGGGCAGGTCGAACACTGAAGCTTTCTTT.

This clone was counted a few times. CDR3 region: CATSREGGGRGNEQFF. The CDR3 region has the DNA TGTGCCACCAGCAGAGAGGGCGGGGGGAGAGGCAATGAGCAGTTCTTC. The V gene is TRBV15, the J gene TRBJ2-1, with 8 bases lining up with TRBD2. In germline, CDR1 is LNHNV, CDR2 YYDKDF (reference sequence). J gave up 6 bases and V 0 bases, and 7 bases lay outside the gene matches. This CDR3 region has 16 residues.

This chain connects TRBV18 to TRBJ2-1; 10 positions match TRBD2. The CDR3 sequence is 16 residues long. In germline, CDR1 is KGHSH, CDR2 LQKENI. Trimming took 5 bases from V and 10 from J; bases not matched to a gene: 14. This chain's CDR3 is CASSASSGSRRREQFF. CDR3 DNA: TGTGCCAGCTCAGCTTCTAGCGGGAGCCGACGTAGGGAGCAGTTCTTC.

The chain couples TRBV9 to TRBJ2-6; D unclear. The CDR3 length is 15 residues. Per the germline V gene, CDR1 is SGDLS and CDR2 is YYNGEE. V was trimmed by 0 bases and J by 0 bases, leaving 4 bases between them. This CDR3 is CASSVGGSGANVLTF. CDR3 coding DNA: TGTGCCAGCAGCGTAGGCGGCTCTGGGGCCAACGTCCTGACTTTC.

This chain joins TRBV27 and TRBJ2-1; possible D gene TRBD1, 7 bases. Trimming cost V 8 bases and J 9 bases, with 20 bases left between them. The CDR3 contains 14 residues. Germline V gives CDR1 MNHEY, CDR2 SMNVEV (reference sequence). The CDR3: CASSDREDPGEQFF. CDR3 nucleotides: TGTGCCAGCTCCGACAGGGAGGATCCTGGTGAGCAGTTCTTC.

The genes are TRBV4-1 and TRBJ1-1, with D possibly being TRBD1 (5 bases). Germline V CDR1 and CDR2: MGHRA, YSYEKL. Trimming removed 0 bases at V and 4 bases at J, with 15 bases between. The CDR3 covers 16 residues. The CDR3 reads CASSQEVGGVSTEAFF. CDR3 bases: TGCGCCAGCAGCCAAGAAGTGGGGGGAGTTAGCACTGAAGCTTTCTTT.

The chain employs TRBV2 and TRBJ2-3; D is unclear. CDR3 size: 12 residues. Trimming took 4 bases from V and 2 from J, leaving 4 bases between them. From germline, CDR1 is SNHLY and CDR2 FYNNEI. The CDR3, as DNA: TGTGCCAGCAGTGCAGTCACAGATACGCAGTATTTT. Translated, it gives CASSAVTDTQYF.

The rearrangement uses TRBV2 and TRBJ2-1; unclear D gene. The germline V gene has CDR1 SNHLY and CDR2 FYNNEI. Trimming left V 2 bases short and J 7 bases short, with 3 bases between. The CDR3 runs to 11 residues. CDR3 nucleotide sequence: TGTGCCAGCAGTGAACAGAATGAGCAGTTCTTC. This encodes CASSEQNEQFF.

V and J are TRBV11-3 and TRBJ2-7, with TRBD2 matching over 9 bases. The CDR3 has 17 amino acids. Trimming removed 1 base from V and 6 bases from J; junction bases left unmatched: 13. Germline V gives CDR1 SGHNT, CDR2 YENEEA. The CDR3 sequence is CASSLGGASGTLSEQYF. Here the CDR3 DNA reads TGTGCCAGCAGCTTAGGTGGAGCTAGCGGGACGCTCTCCGAGCAGTACTTC.

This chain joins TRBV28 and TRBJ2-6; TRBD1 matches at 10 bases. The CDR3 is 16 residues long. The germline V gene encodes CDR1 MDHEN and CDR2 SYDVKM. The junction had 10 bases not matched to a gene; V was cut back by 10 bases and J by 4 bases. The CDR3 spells CATGTGETFGANVLTF. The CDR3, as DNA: TGTGCCACCGGGACAGGGGAAACGTTCGGGGCCAACGTCCTGACTTTC.

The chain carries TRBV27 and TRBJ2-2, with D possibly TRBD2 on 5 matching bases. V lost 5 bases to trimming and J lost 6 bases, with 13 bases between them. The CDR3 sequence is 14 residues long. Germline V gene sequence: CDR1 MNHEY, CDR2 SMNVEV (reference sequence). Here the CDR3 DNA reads TGTGCCAGCAGTCGGTGGACTGCTGCCGGGGAGCTGTTTTTT. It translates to CASSRWTAAGELFF.

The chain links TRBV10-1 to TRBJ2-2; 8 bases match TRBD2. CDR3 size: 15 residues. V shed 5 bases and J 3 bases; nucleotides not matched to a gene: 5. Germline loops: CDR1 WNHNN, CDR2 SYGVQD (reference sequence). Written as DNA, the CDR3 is TGCGCCAGCAGTCTGGGGACTAGGGACACCGGGGAGCTGTTTTTT. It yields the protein CASSLGTRDTGELFF.

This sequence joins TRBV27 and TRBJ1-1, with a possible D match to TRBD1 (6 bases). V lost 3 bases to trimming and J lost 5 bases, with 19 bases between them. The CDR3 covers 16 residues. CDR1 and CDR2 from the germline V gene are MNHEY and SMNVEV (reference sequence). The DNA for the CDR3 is TGTGCCAGCAGTTTCGGCAGGGGCGGGCTAAAAACTGAAGCTTTCTTT. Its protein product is CASSFGRGGLKTEAFF.